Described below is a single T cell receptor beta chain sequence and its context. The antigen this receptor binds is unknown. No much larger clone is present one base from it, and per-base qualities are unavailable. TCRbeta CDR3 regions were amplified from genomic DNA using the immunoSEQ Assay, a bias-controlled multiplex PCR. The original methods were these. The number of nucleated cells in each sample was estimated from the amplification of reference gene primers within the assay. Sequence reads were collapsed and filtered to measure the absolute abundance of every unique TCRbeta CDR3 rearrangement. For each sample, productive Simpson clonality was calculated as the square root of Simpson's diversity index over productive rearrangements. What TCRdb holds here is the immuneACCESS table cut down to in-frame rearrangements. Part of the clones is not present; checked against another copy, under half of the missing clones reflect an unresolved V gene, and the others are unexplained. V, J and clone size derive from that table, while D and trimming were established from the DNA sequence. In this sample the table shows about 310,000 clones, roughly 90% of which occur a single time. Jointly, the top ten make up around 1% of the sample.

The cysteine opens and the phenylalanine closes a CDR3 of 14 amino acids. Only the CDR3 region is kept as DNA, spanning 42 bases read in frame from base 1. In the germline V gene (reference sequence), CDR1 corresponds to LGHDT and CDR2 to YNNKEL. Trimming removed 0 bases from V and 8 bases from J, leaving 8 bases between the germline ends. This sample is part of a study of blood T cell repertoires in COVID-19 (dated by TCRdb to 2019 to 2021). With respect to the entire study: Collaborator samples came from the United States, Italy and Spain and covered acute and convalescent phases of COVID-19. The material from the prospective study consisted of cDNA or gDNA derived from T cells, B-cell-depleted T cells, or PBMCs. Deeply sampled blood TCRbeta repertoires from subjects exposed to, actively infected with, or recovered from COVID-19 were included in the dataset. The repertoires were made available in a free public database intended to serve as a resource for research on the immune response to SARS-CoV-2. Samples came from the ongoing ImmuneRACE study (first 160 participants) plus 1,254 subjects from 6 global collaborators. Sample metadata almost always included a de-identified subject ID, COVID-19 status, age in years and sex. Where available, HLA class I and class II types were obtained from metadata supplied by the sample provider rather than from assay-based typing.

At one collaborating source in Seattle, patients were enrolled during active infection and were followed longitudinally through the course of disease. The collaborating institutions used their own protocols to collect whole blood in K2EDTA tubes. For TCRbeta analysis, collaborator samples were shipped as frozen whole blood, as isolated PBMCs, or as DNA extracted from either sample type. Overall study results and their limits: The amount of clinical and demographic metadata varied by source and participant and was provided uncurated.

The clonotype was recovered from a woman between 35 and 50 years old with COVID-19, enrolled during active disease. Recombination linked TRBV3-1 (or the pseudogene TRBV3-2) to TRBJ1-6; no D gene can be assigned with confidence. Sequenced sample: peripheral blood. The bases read TGTGCCAGCAGCCAAGATTTCGGGGATTCACCCCTCCACTTT. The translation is CASSQDFGDSPLHF.